This TCR beta chain appears in the sequencing data of a study of regulatory T cells in long-lasting Graves disease. The V and J ends lost 4 bases and 7 bases respectively, with 16 bases between them. The CDR3 runs 15 residues. In building TCR beta libraries, iRepertoire HTBI primers were used together with Arm-PCR of CDR3 regions. A single record per CDR3 protein comes from TCRdb applying MiXCR to the multiplex PCR reads. The repertoire consists of about 320,000 distinct CDR3 sequences, with over 15% occurring once and the leading ten covering roughly 35%. Study findings and constraints: With 2,500 to 3,000 shared public clonotypes, persistent patients exceeded new patients, who shared just over 950. Exclusively peripheral blood, rather than thyroid tissue, was studied. Favored usage of TRBV28, TRBJ1-2 and TRBJ2-5 was recorded in persistent disease.

Described time point: newly diagnosed GD, antithyroid drugs for less than 3 months. There was RNA extracted from PBMCs, and the TCR library was made from it. Graves' disease diagnoses followed American Thyroid Association guidelines. In its sample, this clonotype was seen a few times. Its antigen is unknown. Sequencing was performed on peripheral blood mononuclear cells (PBMCs), taken at new diagnosis, from a patient treated with antithyroid drugs. The V call is TRBV12-3 or TRBV12-4, the J call TRBJ2-2, with TRBD2 as a possible D gene (6 bases). The origin of this receptor is a female donor with Graves disease. CDR3 in amino acids: CASSSQAGGVGELFF. DNA for the CDR3: TGTGCCAGCAGTTCACAAGCGGGTGGGGTCGGGGAGCTGTTTTTT.